This T cell receptor (beta chain) came from a study of cytomegalovirus exposure and HLA in healthy donors. Participants comprised healthy donors of bone marrow. Vbeta (60) and Jbeta (13) primers were used in the PCR. Assay used: immunoSEQ multiplex PCR; TCRdb lists only in-frame clones, some missing. The sample has fewer than 55,000 clones; 55% to 75% are singletons. Study results and limitations: Later analysis found that TCR beta chains associated with HLA were more clonally expanded than other, equally common chains. In an earlier analysis, about 87% or about 30%: the productive usage of most TCR beta V segments. There were fewer than 200 TCR beta chains listed as cytomegalovirus-associated.

Concerning this clone itself: Its antigen remains unidentified.

Source material: PBMCs. This TCR came from a man aged 55-75 years in good health and CMV-seropositive.

The CDR3 DNA sequence: TGTGCCAGCAGGCCGGGACAGGGTACAGATACGCAGTATTTT. It is translated as CASRPGQGTDTQYF. This chain connects TRBV6-1 to TRBJ2-3, with 9 bases lining up with TRBD1. The CDR3 contains 14 residues. The trim removed 6 bases at V and 3 bases at J, leaving 4 bases unmatched. Germline-derived CDR1 and CDR2 are MNHNS and SASEGT.